Sequencing of this T cell receptor beta chain was carried out in a study of neurological immune-mediated disorders. This clonotype was counted ten times or more. MiXCR was run by TCRdb on the 5' RACE reads, yielding one entry per CDR3 protein. This table holds 75,000 to 85,000 distinct CDR3 sequences, roughly 18% found once. The CDR3 runs 15 residues. Germline V gives CDR1 SGDLS, CDR2 YYNGEE. Between the trimmed V and J ends, which lost 0 bases and 2 bases, there was a span of 11 bases. The receptor comes from a woman aged 35 to 49 in good health. The rearrangement uses TRBV9 and TRBJ1-2; D may be TRBD1 (5 bases). The specimen sequenced was PBMCs. Here the CDR3 reads CASSVAPGKNYGYTF. The CDR3 DNA sequence: TGTGCCAGCAGCGTAGCCCCAGGGAAAAACTATGGCTACACCTTC.